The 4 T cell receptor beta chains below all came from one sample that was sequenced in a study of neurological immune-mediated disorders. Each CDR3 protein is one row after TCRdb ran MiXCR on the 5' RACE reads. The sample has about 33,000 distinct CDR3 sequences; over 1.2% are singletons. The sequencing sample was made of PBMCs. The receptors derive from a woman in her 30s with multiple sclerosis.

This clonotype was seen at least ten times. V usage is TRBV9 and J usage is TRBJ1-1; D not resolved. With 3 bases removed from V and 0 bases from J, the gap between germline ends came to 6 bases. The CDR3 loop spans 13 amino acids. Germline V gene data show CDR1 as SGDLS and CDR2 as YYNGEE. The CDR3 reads CASSAQLNTEAFF. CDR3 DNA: TGTGCCAGCAGCGCCCAGTTGAACACTGAAGCTTTCTTT.

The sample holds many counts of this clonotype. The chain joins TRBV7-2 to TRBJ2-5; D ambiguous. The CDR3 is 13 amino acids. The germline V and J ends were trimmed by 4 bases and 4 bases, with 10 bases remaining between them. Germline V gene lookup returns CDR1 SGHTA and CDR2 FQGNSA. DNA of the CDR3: TGTGCCAGCAGCTCGGACCTAGGAGAGACCCAGTACTTC. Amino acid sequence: CASSSDLGETQYF.

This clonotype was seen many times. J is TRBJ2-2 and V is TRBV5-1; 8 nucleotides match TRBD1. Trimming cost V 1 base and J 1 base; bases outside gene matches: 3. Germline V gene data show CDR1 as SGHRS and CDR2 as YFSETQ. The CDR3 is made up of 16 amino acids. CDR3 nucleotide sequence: TGCGCCAGCAGCTTGCCCGGGACAGGGAACACCGGGGAGCTGTTTTTT. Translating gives CASSLPGTGNTGELFF. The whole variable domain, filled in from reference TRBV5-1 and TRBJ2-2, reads KAGVTQTPRYLIKTRGQQVTLSCSPISGHRSVSWYQQTPGQGLQFLFEYFSETQRNKGNFPGRFSGRQFSNSRSEMNVSTLELGDSALYLCASSLPGTGNTGELFFGEGSRLTVL.

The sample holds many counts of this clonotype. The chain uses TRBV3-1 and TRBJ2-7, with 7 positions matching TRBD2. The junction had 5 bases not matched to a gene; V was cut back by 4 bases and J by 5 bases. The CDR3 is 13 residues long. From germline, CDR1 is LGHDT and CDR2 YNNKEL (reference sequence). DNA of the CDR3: TGTGCCAGCAGCCCAGAGCGGGGTGACGAGCAGTACTTC. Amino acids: CASSPERGDEQYF.